This T cell receptor (beta chain) stems from a study of T cell responses to AZD1222 COVID-19 vaccine. Profiled with immunoSEQ multiplex PCR; TCRdb holds only in-frame clones, not every one. The sample lists some 150,000 clones; roughly 87% were seen once. V lost 4 bases, J lost 2 bases, and 15 bases lay in between. This CDR3 is 15 amino acids long. Germline lookup yields CDR1 SGHRS and CDR2 YFSETQ. The source material was peripheral blood, sampled 28 days after the second dose of the MenACWY control vaccine. The chain employs TRBV5-1 and TRBJ1-2; TRBD1 is a possible D gene (5 bases). The TCR sequence derives from an adult who received the MenACWY meningococcal vaccine as a control. CDR3 protein: CASSGGGTENYGYTF. In DNA form, the CDR3 reads TGCGCCAGCAGCGGGGGAGGGACGGAGAACTATGGCTACACCTTC.